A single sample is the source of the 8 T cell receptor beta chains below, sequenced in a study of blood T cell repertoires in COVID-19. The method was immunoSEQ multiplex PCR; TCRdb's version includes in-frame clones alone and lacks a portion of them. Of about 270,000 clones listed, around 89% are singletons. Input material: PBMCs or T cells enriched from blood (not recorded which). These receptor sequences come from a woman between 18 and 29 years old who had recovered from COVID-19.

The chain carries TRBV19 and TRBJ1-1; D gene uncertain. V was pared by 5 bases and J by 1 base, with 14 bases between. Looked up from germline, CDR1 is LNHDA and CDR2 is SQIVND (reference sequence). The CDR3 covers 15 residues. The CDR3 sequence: CASSPHRAGNTEAFF. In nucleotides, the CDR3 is TGTGCCAGTAGTCCCCACCGTGCAGGGAACACTGAAGCTTTCTTT.

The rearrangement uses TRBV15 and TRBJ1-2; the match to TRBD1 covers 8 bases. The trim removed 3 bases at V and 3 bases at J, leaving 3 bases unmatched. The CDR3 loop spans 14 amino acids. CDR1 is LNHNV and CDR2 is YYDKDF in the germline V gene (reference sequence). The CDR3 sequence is CATSRGQDYYGYTF. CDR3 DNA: TGTGCCACCAGCAGGGGACAGGACTACTATGGCTACACCTTC.

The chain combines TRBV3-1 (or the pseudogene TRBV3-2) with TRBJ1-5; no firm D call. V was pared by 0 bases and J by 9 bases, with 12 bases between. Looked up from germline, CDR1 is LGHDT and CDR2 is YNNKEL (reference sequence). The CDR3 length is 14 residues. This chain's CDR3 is CASSQDDTPWPQHF. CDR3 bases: TGTGCCAGCAGCCAAGATGACACCCCATGGCCCCAGCATTTT.

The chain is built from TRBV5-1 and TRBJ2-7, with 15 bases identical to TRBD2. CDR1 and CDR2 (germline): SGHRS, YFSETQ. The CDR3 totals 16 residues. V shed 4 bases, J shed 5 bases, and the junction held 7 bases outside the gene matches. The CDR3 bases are TGCGCCAGCAGCCCTCGGACTAGCGGGGGGGGAGACGAGCAGTACTTC. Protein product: CASSPRTSGGGDEQYF. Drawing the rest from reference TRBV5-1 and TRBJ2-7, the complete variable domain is KAGVTQTPRYLIKTRGQQVTLSCSPISGHRSVSWYQQTPGQGLQFLFEYFSETQRNKGNFPGRFSGRQFSNSRSEMNVSTLELGDSALYLCASSPRTSGGGDEQYFGPGTRLTVT.

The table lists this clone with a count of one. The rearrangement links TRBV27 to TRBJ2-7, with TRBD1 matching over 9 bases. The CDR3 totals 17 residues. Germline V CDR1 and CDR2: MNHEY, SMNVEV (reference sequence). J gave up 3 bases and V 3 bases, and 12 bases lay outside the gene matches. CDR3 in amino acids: CASSLSTLRDRVYEQYF. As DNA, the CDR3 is TGTGCCAGCAGTTTGTCCACTCTCCGGGACAGGGTCTACGAGCAGTACTTC.

CDR3 nucleotide sequence: TGTGCCACCAGTGCGGGGGGGCGCGGAGGCTACACCTTC. It encodes CATSAGGRGGYTF. The V and J genes are TRBV24-1 and TRBJ1-2; tentatively, D is TRBD1 (6 bases). The CDR3 has 13 amino acids. CDR1 KGHDR and CDR2 SFDVKD come from the germline V gene. V was cut by 5 bases and J by 8 bases, with 14 bases left in between.

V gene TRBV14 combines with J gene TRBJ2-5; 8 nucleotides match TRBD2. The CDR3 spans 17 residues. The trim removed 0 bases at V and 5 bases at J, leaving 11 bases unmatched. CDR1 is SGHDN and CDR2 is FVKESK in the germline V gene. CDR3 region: CASSQDISGGAAETQYF. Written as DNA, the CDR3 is TGTGCCAGCAGCCAAGATATTTCCGGGGGGGCGGCGGAGACCCAGTACTTC.

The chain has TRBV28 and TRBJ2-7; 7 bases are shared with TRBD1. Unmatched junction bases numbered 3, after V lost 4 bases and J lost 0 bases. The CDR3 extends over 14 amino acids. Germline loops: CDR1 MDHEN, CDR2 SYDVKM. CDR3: CASSSRDSSYEQYF. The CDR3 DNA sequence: TGTGCCAGCAGTTCACGGGACAGCTCCTACGAGCAGTACTTC.